One sample yielded the 28 T cell receptor beta chains listed below, sequenced in a study of CD8+ T cells in alopecia areata. Treatment meaning: oral pan-JAK inhibitor, 5-10 mg twice daily. Extracted RNA was reverse transcribed, and the resulting cDNA served as sequencing template. Only in-frame clones appear in the TCRdb table, and some are missing; sequencing was by immunoSEQ multiplex PCR. The data show 160,000 or so clones, with under 70% seen just once and 0.91% held by the top ten. The specimen comprised CD4+ T cells sorted from blood, sampled at week 4, from a patient treated with tofacitinib. Source of these receptors: a human donor with alopecia areata.

The J gene is TRBJ2-7, the V gene TRBV9; 9 nucleotides match TRBD1. This CDR3 has 16 amino acids. Trimming at V came to 0 bases and at J to 2 bases, leaving 6 bases not matched to a gene. The germline V gene encodes CDR1 SGDLS and CDR2 YYNGEE. The chain's CDR3 is CASSVGEGQGTYEQYF. The CDR3 DNA reads as TGTGCCAGCAGCGTAGGGGAGGGACAGGGAACCTACGAGCAGTACTTC.

The V and J genes are TRBV30 and TRBJ1-5; D ambiguous. V dropped 1 base and J dropped 5 bases, with 6 bases sitting between them. The CDR3 has 12 residues. CDR1 and CDR2 from the germline V gene are GTSNPN and SVGIG (reference sequence). The CDR3: CAWSAGYQPQHF. The CDR3 region has the DNA TGTGCCTGGAGTGCGGGATATCAGCCCCAGCATTTT.

The chain employs TRBV13 and TRBJ2-7, with no clear D. Trimming shortened V by 5 bases and J by 0 bases, and 8 bases separated the two germline ends. CDR1 and CDR2 (germline): PRHDT, FYEKMQ (reference sequence). This CDR3 has 13 amino acids. CDR3 region: CASSPRSSYEQYF. CDR3 in DNA: TGTGCCAGCAGCCCCCGGTCCTCCTACGAGCAGTACTTC.

The chain links TRBV25-1 to TRBJ1-2, with D uncertain. CDR1 and CDR2 (germline): MGHDK, SYGVNS. V lost 7 bases and J lost 1, with 10 bases in between. The CDR3 is 13 residues long. CDR3 bases: TGTGCCAGCACCCGGGAGGTTAACTATGGCTACACCTTC. Translating it yields CASTREVNYGYTF.

V and J are TRBV10-3 and TRBJ2-7, with 7 bases that match TRBD2. V shed 10 bases, J shed 5 bases, and the junction held 11 bases outside the gene matches. CDR1 is ENHRY and CDR2 is SYGVKD in the germline V gene. The CDR3 length is 13 residues. CDR3 DNA: TGTGCCACTACACAGCGGGGTAGCGACGAGCAGTACTTC. Translation gives CATTQRGSDEQYF.

This chain joins TRBV5-1 and TRBJ2-3, with D possibly being TRBD1 (5 bases). The CDR3 consists of 13 residues. Trimming removed 5 bases at V and 4 bases at J, with 11 bases between. Germline V gene lookup returns CDR1 SGHRS and CDR2 YFSETQ. The CDR3 reads CASSAAGPDTQYF. DNA of the CDR3: TGCGCCAGCAGTGCGGCAGGGCCAGATACGCAGTATTTT.

This clone has just a few counts. This chain links TRBV6-5 with TRBJ1-2, with TRBD1 identical over 8 bases. The V and J ends lost 5 bases and 6 bases, in that order; junction bases with no gene match: 5. The CDR3 is made up of 13 amino acids. Germline CDR1 MNHEY, CDR2 SVGAGI. The CDR3 nucleotides are TGTGCCAGCAGTCCCACAGGGGGTAATGGCTACACCTTC. It yields the protein CASSPTGGNGYTF.

The chain is built from TRBV11-1 and TRBJ2-1; 7 nucleotides align to TRBD2. Germline V gene data show CDR1 as SGHAT and CDR2 as FQDESV (reference sequence). V was clipped by 1 base and J by 5 bases; unmatched bases: 2. The CDR3 has 14 amino acids. The CDR3 loop is CASSLEGGDNEQFF. CDR3 in DNA: TGTGCCAGCAGCTTAGAGGGAGGGGACAATGAGCAGTTCTTC.

With regard to this clone: This sample also contains other DNA sequences that code for the same CDR3. CDR3 region: CAWSVLETQYF. The CDR3 coding sequence is TGTGCCTGGAGTGTGTTAGAGACCCAGTACTTC. The V call is TRBV30, the J call TRBJ2-5; D call uncertain. From germline, CDR1 is GTSNPN and CDR2 SVGIG (reference sequence). The CDR3 is 11 amino acids. Trimming pared 0 bases from V and 4 bases from J, leaving 3 bases between.

This clone has more than one count but fewer than ten. The chain carries TRBV11-3 and TRBJ1-6; D unclear. In germline, CDR1 is SGHNT, CDR2 YENEEA. The CDR3 covers 13 residues. Trimming removed 0 bases at V and 7 bases at J, with 4 bases between. The CDR3 reads CASSLEGNSPLHF. Written as DNA, the CDR3 is TGTGCCAGCAGCTTAGAGGGAAATTCACCCCTCCACTTT.

V is TRBV29-1 and J is TRBJ2-7; possible D gene TRBD2, 5 bases. Germline loops: CDR1 SQVTM, CDR2 ANQGSEA. The CDR3 covers 14 residues. Trimming stripped 3 bases from V and 0 bases from J, with 12 bases between. CDR3: CSVEPAGSSYEQYF. The CDR3 DNA follows: TGCAGCGTTGAGCCGGCGGGCTCCTCCTACGAGCAGTACTTC.

The chain has TRBV9 and TRBJ1-6; D is unclear. V lost 0 bases to trimming and J lost 8 bases, with 9 bases between them. Germline lookup yields CDR1 SGDLS and CDR2 YYNGEE. The CDR3 is made up of 14 amino acids. This CDR3 is CASSVVGQDSPLHF. CDR3 DNA sequence: TGTGCCAGCAGCGTAGTAGGGCAAGATTCACCCCTCCACTTT.

This clone was counted between two and nine times. The rearrangement uses TRBV7-2 and TRBJ1-5; D gene unclear. Looked up from germline, CDR1 is SGHTA and CDR2 is FQGNSA. The ends were cut back, 6 bases at V and 0 bases at J, with 12 bases in the middle. The CDR3 runs 15 residues. Here the CDR3 reads CASSQTDYSNQPQHF. DNA for the CDR3: TGTGCCAGCAGTCAAACAGATTATAGCAATCAGCCCCAGCATTTT.

The chain links TRBV29-1 to TRBJ2-2; D remains ambiguous. This CDR3 contains 11 residues. CDR1 and CDR2 from the germline V gene are SQVTM and ANQGSEA. With 4 bases removed from V and 6 bases from J, the gap between germline ends came to 6 bases. The CDR3 sequence: CSVVRSGELFF. CDR3 DNA: TGCAGCGTTGTACGGTCCGGGGAGCTGTTTTTT.

The chain joins TRBV25-1 to TRBJ2-5; no definite D call. The germline V and J ends were trimmed by 3 bases and 0 bases, with 2 bases remaining between them. CDR3 length equals 12 residues. Germline V CDR1 and CDR2: MGHDK, SYGVNS. DNA for the CDR3: TGTGCCAGCAGTGACTACCAAGAGACCCAGTACTTC. Translating it yields CASSDYQETQYF.

This chain joins TRBV2 and TRBJ2-1; 7 nucleotides align to TRBD2. V gave up 4 bases and J gave up 7 bases; unmatched junction bases: 10. The germline CDR1 and CDR2 sequences are SNHLY and FYNNEI. This CDR3 has 15 residues. CDR3 loop: CASSGGLADPNEQFF. CDR3 DNA sequence: TGTGCCAGCAGTGGTGGGCTAGCGGATCCTAATGAGCAGTTCTTC.

V is TRBV29-1 and J is TRBJ1-1; D gene uncertain. CDR1 SQVTM and CDR2 ANQGSEA come from the germline V gene. V was pared by 1 base and J by 1 base, with 10 bases between. The CDR3 consists of 14 residues. The CDR3 loop is CSVEGTLSNTEAFF. The CDR3 DNA sequence: TGCAGCGTTGAAGGCACACTGTCGAACACTGAAGCTTTCTTT.

The rearrangement joins TRBV6-5 to TRBJ1-2; D is possibly TRBD1 (6 bases). The CDR3 runs to 15 residues. V was shortened by 0 bases and J by 4 bases, with 12 bases between the two germline ends. The germline gives CDR1 MNHEY, CDR2 SVGAGI. Here the CDR3 reads CASSYSSQGSYGYTF. As DNA, the CDR3 is TGTGCCAGCAGTTACTCGAGCCAGGGGAGCTATGGCTACACCTTC.

In its sample, this clone was seen a few times. This rearrangement joins TRBV7-9 to TRBJ2-7; D call uncertain. The CDR3 is 14 amino acids. Germline CDR1 SEHNR, CDR2 FQNEAQ (reference sequence). The V end was cut by 1 base, the J end by 7 bases, with 14 bases between. The DNA for the CDR3 is TGTGCCAGCAGCTTAGTTTCGGGCAGGAATGAGCAGTACTTC. Protein product: CASSLVSGRNEQYF.

Regarding this clone: Additional DNA sequences in this sample encode the identical CDR3. The chain employs TRBV4-1 and TRBJ2-1; D might be TRBD2 (5 bases). Trimming cost V 1 base and J 4 bases, with 14 bases left between them. Germline-derived CDR1 and CDR2 are MGHRA and YSYEKL. This CDR3 spans 16 amino acids. The CDR3 region is CASSQVDLVAYNEQFF. CDR3 DNA sequence: TGCGCCAGCAGCCAAGTTGACTTAGTAGCGTACAATGAGCAGTTCTTC.

Only one count was recorded for this clone. The chain recombines TRBV11-2 with TRBJ2-7, with TRBD2 identical over 7 bases. The CDR3 length is 16 residues. The ends lost 3 bases at V and 3 bases at J; junction bases unmatched: 11. CDR1 SGHAT and CDR2 FQNNGV come from the germline V gene. The CDR3 region has the DNA TGTGCCAGCAGCTTTAGGGTAGGGCGGGGGAGCTACGAGCAGTACTTC. It is translated as CASSFRVGRGSYEQYF. Using reference TRBV11-2 and TRBJ2-7 for the parts outside the CDR3, the full variable domain is EAGVAQSPRYKIIEKRQSVAFWCNPISGHATLYWYQQILGQGPKLLIQFQNNGVVDDSQLPKDRFSAERLKGVDSTLKIQPAKLEDSAVYLCASSFRVGRGSYEQYFGPGTRLTVT.

The CDR3 bases are TGTGCCTGGAGTACTAGGGACTTACGGCAGACCCAGTACTTC. It is translated as CAWSTRDLRQTQYF. V usage is TRBV30 and J usage is TRBJ2-5, with D possibly being TRBD2 (6 bases). Germline values: CDR1 GTSNPN, CDR2 SVGIG (reference sequence). Trimming took 2 bases from V and 6 from J, leaving 16 bases between them. The CDR3 loop spans 14 amino acids.

This chain joins TRBV14 and TRBJ2-7; D gene ambiguous. The CDR3 has 14 residues. Trimming removed 1 base from V and 2 bases from J, with 9 bases in between. The V gene's germline CDR1 is SGHDN and CDR2 FVKESK. The CDR3: CASSQGVRTYEQYF. The CDR3 DNA is TGTGCCAGCAGCCAAGGAGTCAGAACCTACGAGCAGTACTTC. Using reference TRBV14 and TRBJ2-7 for the parts outside the CDR3, the full variable domain is EAGVTQFPSHSVIEKGQTVTLRCDPISGHDNLYWYRRVMGKEIKFLLHFVKESKQDESGMPNNRFLAERTGGTYSTLKVQPAELEDSGVYFCASSQGVRTYEQYFGPGTRLTVT.

The J gene is TRBJ1-1, the V gene TRBV29-1, with no clear D. Germline loops: CDR1 SQVTM, CDR2 ANQGSEA. CDR3 size: 11 residues. The germline V and J ends were trimmed by 0 bases and 10 bases, with 9 bases remaining between them. In DNA form, the CDR3 reads TGCAGCGTTGAAGAAGGGAGAGGAGCTTTCTTT. Its protein is CSVEEGRGAFF.

The chain employs TRBV6-5 and TRBJ1-2; 7 nucleotides agree with TRBD1. The CDR3 is 14 residues long. The V gene's germline CDR1 is MNHEY and CDR2 SVGAGI. V trimming: 6 bases; J trimming: 9 bases; junction bases outside the gene matches: 13. The CDR3 is CASRLTGAALSYTF. CDR3 nucleotides: TGTGCCAGCAGACTAACAGGGGCCGCCCTAAGCTACACCTTC.

This chain connects TRBV4-3 to TRBJ1-5; TRBD1 is a possible D gene (5 bases). Germline V gives CDR1 LGHNA, CDR2 YSLEER. The CDR3 length is 15 residues. Trimming pared 4 bases from V and 4 bases from J, leaving 14 bases between. The CDR3 bases are TGCGCCAGCAGCCTTAAAGCCGGGACGAATCAGCCCCAGCATTTT. This translates into CASSLKAGTNQPQHF.

The CDR3 protein is CASSQVVGDEQYF. In nucleotides, the CDR3 is TGCGCCAGCAGCCAAGTGGTAGGGGACGAGCAGTACTTC. The chain uses TRBV4-1 and TRBJ2-7, with D perhaps TRBD1 (5 bases). The CDR3 contains 13 residues. V was clipped by 1 base and J by 5 bases, with 9 bases between them. Germline V gene sequence: CDR1 MGHRA, CDR2 YSYEKL.

The V call is TRBV6-5, the J call TRBJ2-2, with D possibly being TRBD2 (7 bases). CDR1 is MNHEY, CDR2 SVGAGI, per germline. With 7 bases removed from V and 6 bases from J, the gap between germline ends came to 18 bases. The CDR3 consists of 15 residues. The CDR3 loop is CASTLGRGRAGELFF. The CDR3 nucleotides are TGTGCCAGCACCCTGGGGAGGGGGAGAGCCGGGGAGCTGTTTTTT.